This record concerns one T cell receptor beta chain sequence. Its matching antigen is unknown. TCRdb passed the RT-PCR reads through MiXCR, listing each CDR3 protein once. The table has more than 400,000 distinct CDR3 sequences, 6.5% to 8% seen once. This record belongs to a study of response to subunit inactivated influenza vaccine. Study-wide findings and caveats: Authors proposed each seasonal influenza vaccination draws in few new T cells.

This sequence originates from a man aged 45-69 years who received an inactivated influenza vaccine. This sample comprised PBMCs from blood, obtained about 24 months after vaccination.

The CDR3 is CASSQEEASPLHF. CDR3 coding DNA: TGCGCCAGCAGCCAAGAAGAGGCGTCACCCCTCCACTTT. V usage is TRBV4-3 and J usage is TRBJ1-6, with D uncertain. This CDR3 spans 13 amino acids. V lost 0 bases and J lost 10, with 7 bases in between. Germline CDR1 reads LGHNA; CDR2 reads YSLEER.